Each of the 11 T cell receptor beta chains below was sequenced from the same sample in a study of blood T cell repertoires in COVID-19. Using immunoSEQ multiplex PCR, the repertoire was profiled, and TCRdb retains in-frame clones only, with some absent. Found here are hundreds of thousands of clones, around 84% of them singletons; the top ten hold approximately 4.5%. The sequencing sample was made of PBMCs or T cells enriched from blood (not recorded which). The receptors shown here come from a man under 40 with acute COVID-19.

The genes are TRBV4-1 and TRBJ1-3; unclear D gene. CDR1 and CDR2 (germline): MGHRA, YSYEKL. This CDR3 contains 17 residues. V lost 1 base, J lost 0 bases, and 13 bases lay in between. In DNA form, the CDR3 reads TGCGCCAGCAGCCAAGTCTTAGGTACAGACTCTGGAAACACCATATATTTT. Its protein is CASSQVLGTDSGNTIYF.

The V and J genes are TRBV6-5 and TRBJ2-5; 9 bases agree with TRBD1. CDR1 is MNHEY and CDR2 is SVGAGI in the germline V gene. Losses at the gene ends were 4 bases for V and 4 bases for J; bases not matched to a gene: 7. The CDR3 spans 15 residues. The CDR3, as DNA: TGTGCCAGCAGTTCGGACAGGGGACGGGTAGAGACCCAGTACTTC. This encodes CASSSDRGRVETQYF.

The CDR3 DNA is TGTGCCAGCAGTGAGGGACGTGGACAGGGGGCAGGAGGCTACACCTTC. It specifies CASSEGRGQGAGGYTF. This chain connects TRBV25-1 to TRBJ1-2, with TRBD1 identical over 11 bases. The trim removed 3 bases at V and 8 bases at J, leaving 11 bases unmatched. Germline V gene sequence: CDR1 MGHDK, CDR2 SYGVNS. The CDR3 has 16 residues.

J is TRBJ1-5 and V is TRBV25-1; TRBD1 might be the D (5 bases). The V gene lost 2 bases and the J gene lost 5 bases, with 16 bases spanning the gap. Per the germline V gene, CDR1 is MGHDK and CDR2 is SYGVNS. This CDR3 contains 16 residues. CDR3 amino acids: CASSEAKGREDQPQHF. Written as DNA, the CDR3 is TGTGCCAGCAGTGAAGCGAAAGGCAGGGAAGATCAGCCCCAGCATTTT.

The CDR3 loop is CASSNNRGQGQPQHF. CDR3 bases: TGTGCCAGCAGCAACAACAGGGGGCAGGGTCAGCCCCAGCATTTT. The rearrangement links TRBV7-2 to TRBJ1-5; 9 bases align to TRBD1. Trimming took 5 bases from V and 6 from J; bases not matched to a gene: 8. This CDR3 is built from 15 residues. CDR1 SGHTA and CDR2 FQGNSA come from the germline V gene.

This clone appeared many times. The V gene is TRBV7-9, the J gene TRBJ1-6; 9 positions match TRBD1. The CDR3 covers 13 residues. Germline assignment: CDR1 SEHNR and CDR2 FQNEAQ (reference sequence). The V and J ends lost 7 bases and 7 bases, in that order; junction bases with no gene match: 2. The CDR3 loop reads CASTGTGNSPLHF. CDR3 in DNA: TGTGCCAGCACCGGGACAGGGAATTCACCCCTCCACTTT.

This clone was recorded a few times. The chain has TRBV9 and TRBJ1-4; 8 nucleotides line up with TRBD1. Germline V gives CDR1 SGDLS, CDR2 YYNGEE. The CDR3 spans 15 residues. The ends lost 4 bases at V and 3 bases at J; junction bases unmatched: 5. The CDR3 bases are TGTGCCAGCAGCTACCGGACAGGGCCTAATGAAAAACTGTTTTTT. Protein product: CASSYRTGPNEKLFF.

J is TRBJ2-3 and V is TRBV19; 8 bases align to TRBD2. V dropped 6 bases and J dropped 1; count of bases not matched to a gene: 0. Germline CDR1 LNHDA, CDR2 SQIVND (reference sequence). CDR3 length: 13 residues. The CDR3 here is CASRLAGTDTQYF. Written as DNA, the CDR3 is TGTGCCAGTAGACTAGCGGGCACAGATACGCAGTATTTT.

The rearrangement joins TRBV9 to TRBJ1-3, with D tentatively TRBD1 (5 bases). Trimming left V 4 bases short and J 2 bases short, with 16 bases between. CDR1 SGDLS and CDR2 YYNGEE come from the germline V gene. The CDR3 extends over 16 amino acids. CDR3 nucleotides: TGTGCCAGCAGCCCGGAGGGACGATTAGCTGGAAACACCATATATTTT. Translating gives CASSPEGRLAGNTIYF. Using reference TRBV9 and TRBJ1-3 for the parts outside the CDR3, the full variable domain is DSGVTQTPKHLITATGQRVTLRCSPRSGDLSVYWYQQSLDQGLQFLIQYYNGEERAKGNILERFSAQQFPDLHSELNLSSLELGDSALYFCASSPEGRLAGNTIYFGEGSWLTVV.

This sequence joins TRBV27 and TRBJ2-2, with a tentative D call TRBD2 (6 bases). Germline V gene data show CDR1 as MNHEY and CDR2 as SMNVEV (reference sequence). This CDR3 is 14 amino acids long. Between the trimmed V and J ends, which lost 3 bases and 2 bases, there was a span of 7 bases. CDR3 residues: CASSFGGNTGELFF. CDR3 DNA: TGTGCCAGCAGTTTCGGGGGAAACACCGGGGAGCTGTTTTTT.

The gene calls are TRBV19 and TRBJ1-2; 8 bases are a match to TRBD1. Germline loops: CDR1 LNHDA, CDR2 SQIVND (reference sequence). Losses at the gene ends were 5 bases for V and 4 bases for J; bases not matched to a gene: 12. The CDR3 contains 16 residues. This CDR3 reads CASSGLWTGTLYGYTF. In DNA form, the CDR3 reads TGTGCCAGTAGTGGGTTATGGACAGGGACACTCTATGGCTACACCTTC.